The clone carrying this T cell receptor beta chain was counted between two and nine times. Membership in each cohort depended on participant-reported clinical history. A PCR-confirmed or clinician-diagnosed COVID-19 case had contacted exposed participants within 2 weeks of entry. This specimen comes from a study of blood T cell repertoires in COVID-19. Study context: Samples came from the United States, Italy and Spain, spanning acute and convalescent COVID-19.

Per germline, CDR1 SGHNT and CDR2 YYREEE (reference sequence). V shed 4 bases and J 8 bases; nucleotides not matched to a gene: 3. The CDR3 contains 13 residues. Authors' analysis steps: Estimation of nucleated cell counts was performed using reference gene primer amplification. The table came from immunoSEQ multiplex PCR; TCRdb's copy has only in-frame clones and leaves some out. D and trimming were read from the DNA, whereas the V and J calls and clone size are those reported in that table. The sample records about 220,000 clones, about four fifths being singletons. The sequenced sample consisted of PBMCs or T cells enriched from blood (not recorded which). The sequence was obtained from a middle-aged woman who had been exposed to COVID-19. This chain connects TRBV5-4 to TRBJ1-3, with 10 bases matching TRBD1. Here the CDR3 reads CASSLDRGDTIYF. CDR3 bases: TGTGCCAGCAGCCTGGACAGGGGGGACACCATATATTTT.